The 22 T cell receptor beta chains below were found in one sample sequenced in a study of blood T cell repertoires in COVID-19. The table came from immunoSEQ multiplex PCR; TCRdb's copy has only in-frame clones and leaves some out. The profile shows about 150,000 clones, roughly 80% of them singletons. The sequencing input was peripheral blood. The receptor source for this set is a man aged 55 to 70 with acute or convalescent COVID-19.

The chain recombines TRBV29-1 with TRBJ2-3; perhaps TRBD2 as D (5 bases). Germline CDR1 reads SQVTM; CDR2 reads ANQGSEA. V lost 1 base and J lost 0, with 14 bases in between. This CDR3 contains 16 residues. DNA of the CDR3: TGCAGCGTTGAAGGGAGGTTCGCGGTTAGCACAGATACGCAGTATTTT. Residues: CSVEGRFAVSTDTQYF.

The V gene is TRBV10-3, the J gene TRBJ2-2, with 10 nucleotides matching TRBD2. Germline trimming cut 10 bases from V and 1 base from J; bases unmatched to any gene: 6. CDR1 is ENHRY and CDR2 is SYGVKD in the germline V gene. The CDR3 is 15 residues long. The CDR3 reads CATREREGNTGELFF. CDR3 nucleotides: TGTGCCACCCGTGAGCGGGAGGGGAACACCGGGGAGCTGTTTTTT.

This chain joins TRBV5-4 and TRBJ1-6; no firm D call. V lost 4 bases and J 0 bases, leaving 17 bases between the germline ends. Germline V CDR1 and CDR2: SGHNT, YYREEE (reference sequence). The CDR3 has 18 residues. DNA of the CDR3: TGTGCCAGCAGCCTCCGCTCCGGGGTTAGCTCCTATAATTCACCCCTCCACTTT. This gives the protein CASSLRSGVSSYNSPLHF.

This clone was seen only a few times. The gene calls are TRBV6-6 and TRBJ2-2, with TRBD1 identical over 8 bases. Trimming at V came to 5 bases and at J to 6 bases, leaving 8 bases not matched to a gene. The CDR3 totals 15 residues. Germline loops: CDR1 MNHNY, CDR2 SVGAGI (reference sequence). CDR3 nucleotide sequence: TGTGCCAGCAGTACCAATAGACAGGGGTCCGGGGAGCTGTTTTTT. It translates to CASSTNRQGSGELFF.

The J gene is TRBJ1-2, the V gene TRBV14; 9 bases line up with TRBD1. J gave up 2 bases and V 4 bases, and 5 bases lay outside the gene matches. Germline CDR1 and CDR2: SGHDN and FVKESK. The length of the CDR3 is 15 residues. In DNA, the CDR3 is TGTGCCAGCAGCCCCCGGACAGGGGTAAACTATGGCTACACCTTC. This translates into CASSPRTGVNYGYTF.

The rearrangement joins TRBV28 to TRBJ2-2; D gene ambiguous. The V and J ends lost 2 bases and 1 base respectively, with 5 bases between them. Germline V gene sequence: CDR1 MDHEN, CDR2 SYDVKM. CDR3 length equals 14 residues. Here the CDR3 reads CASSLVQNTGELFF. The CDR3 DNA reads TGTGCCAGCAGTTTAGTACAGAACACCGGGGAGCTGTTTTTT.

There are a few counts of this clone. The gene calls are TRBV28 and TRBJ2-5; no firm D call. The CDR3 is 16 residues long. V was trimmed by 2 bases and J by 0 bases, leaving 13 bases between them. Germline-derived CDR1 and CDR2 are MDHEN and SYDVKM. The CDR3 DNA is TGTGCCAGCAGTTTAGCAGGCGCGAGCCACCAAGAGACCCAGTACTTC. Translation: CASSLAGASHQETQYF.

The gene calls are TRBV6-6 and TRBJ2-5; 10 bases fit TRBD2. J was trimmed by 4 bases and V by 0 bases; bases with no gene match: 2. Germline V gene data show CDR1 as MNHNY and CDR2 as SVGAGI (reference sequence). CDR3 length: 15 residues. This CDR3 is CASSYSGLASETQYF. The CDR3 region has the DNA TGTGCCAGCAGTTACTCGGGACTAGCGTCAGAGACCCAGTACTTC.

This sequence joins TRBV11-1 and TRBJ2-7; D is undetermined. Per germline, CDR1 SGHAT and CDR2 FQDESV (reference sequence). This CDR3 has 15 residues. Trimming took 2 bases from V and 2 from J, leaving 13 bases between them. The CDR3 sequence: CASSLRWARPYEQYF. Written as DNA, the CDR3 is TGTGCCAGCAGCTTACGGTGGGCCCGGCCCTACGAGCAGTACTTC.

This chain joins TRBV4-1 and TRBJ1-4; D might be TRBD1 (6 bases). The CDR3 covers 15 residues. V dropped 3 bases and J dropped 3 bases, with 11 bases sitting between them. Germline V CDR1 and CDR2: MGHRA, YSYEKL. The CDR3 DNA reads as TGCGCCAGCAGCCAGCACAGGGACCCTAATGAAAAACTGTTTTTT. It codes for CASSQHRDPNEKLFF.

The genes are TRBV5-5 and TRBJ1-1; a possible D gene is TRBD1 (6 bases). The CDR3 sequence is 15 residues long. Germline V gives CDR1 SGHKS, CDR2 YYEKEE (reference sequence). Trimming removed 0 bases from V and 4 bases from J, with 13 bases in between. For the CDR3, the DNA is TGTGCCAGCAGCTTGGCCTGGGGGGGCGCCACTGAAGCTTTCTTT. It translates to CASSLAWGGATEAFF.

The V and J genes are TRBV3-1 (or the pseudogene TRBV3-2) and TRBJ2-1; 8 bases line up with TRBD2. The CDR3 runs to 16 residues. The ends lost 6 bases at V and 4 bases at J; junction bases unmatched: 11. The germline V gene encodes CDR1 LGHDT and CDR2 YNNKEL (reference sequence). The CDR3 reads CASRPNLAGPYNEQFF. CDR3 DNA sequence: TGTGCCAGCAGACCCAATCTAGCGGGCCCATACAATGAGCAGTTCTTC.

V is TRBV19 and J is TRBJ1-5, with a weak D call TRBD1 (5 bases). This CDR3 contains 16 residues. Germline lookup yields CDR1 LNHDA and CDR2 SQIVND (reference sequence). V was shortened by 5 bases and J by 2 bases, with 16 bases between the two germline ends. The CDR3 loop reads CASSPRGGTGNQPQHF. As DNA, the CDR3 is TGTGCCAGTAGTCCCCGGGGAGGGACCGGCAATCAGCCCCAGCATTTT.

On this clone itself: This specimen includes other DNA sequences encoding the same CDR3. The CDR3 loop reads CASSLGSSYNSPLHF. The DNA of the CDR3 is TGTGCCAGCAGCTTGGGGAGCTCCTATAATTCACCCCTCCACTTT. The chain recombines TRBV7-2 with TRBJ1-6; D not resolved. The CDR3 extends over 15 amino acids. Germline CDR1 SGHTA, CDR2 FQGNSA. V lost 3 bases and J lost 0, with 6 bases in between. Using reference TRBV7-2 and TRBJ1-6 for the parts outside the CDR3, the full variable domain is GAGVSQSPSNKVTEKGKDVELRCDPISGHTALYWYRQSLGQGLEFLIYFQGNSAPDKSGLPSDRFSAERTGGSVSTLTIQRTQQEDSAVYLCASSLGSSYNSPLHFGNGTRLTVT.

The chain joins TRBV24-1 to TRBJ1-5, with D maybe TRBD1 (6 bases). CDR1 and CDR2 from the germline V gene are KGHDR and SFDVKD. The V end lost 4 bases, the J end lost 0 bases, and 12 bases lay between the germline ends. The CDR3 totals 16 residues. CDR3 loop: CATSDPDSYSNQPQHF. As DNA, the CDR3 is TGTGCCACCAGTGACCCGGACAGCTATAGCAATCAGCCCCAGCATTTT.

The V call is TRBV19, the J call TRBJ2-7; 8 nucleotides align to TRBD1. Losses at the gene ends were 6 bases for V and 2 bases for J; bases not matched to a gene: 12. The CDR3 is 16 amino acids. Per germline, CDR1 LNHDA and CDR2 SQIVND (reference sequence). CDR3 residues: CASRRSPGQAPYEQYF. The CDR3 coding sequence is TGTGCCAGTAGGCGTTCGCCGGGACAGGCTCCCTACGAGCAGTACTTC.

This clone was picked up one time. This chain links TRBV3-1 (or the pseudogene TRBV3-2) with TRBJ2-3; 7 bases are shared with TRBD2. Germline CDR1 reads LGHDT; CDR2 reads YNNKEL (reference sequence). The J segment lost 0 bases and the V segment lost 4 bases, leaving 4 bases of the junction unmatched. CDR3 length equals 15 residues. The CDR3 nucleotides read TGTGCCAGCAGCCGAAGCGGGGCTAGCACAGATACGCAGTATTTT. Its protein product is CASSRSGASTDTQYF.

The chain links TRBV27 to TRBJ1-2; D perhaps matches TRBD1 (6 bases). Trimming took 6 bases from V and 5 from J, leaving 16 bases between them. Per germline, CDR1 MNHEY and CDR2 SMNVEV (reference sequence). The CDR3 has 14 residues. The CDR3: CASSRSDRRYGYTF. DNA of the CDR3: TGTGCCAGCAGCCGCTCTGACAGGCGATATGGCTACACCTTC.

The chain employs TRBV9 and TRBJ2-1, with 9 bases matching TRBD2. The CDR3 consists of 16 residues. Germline V gene lookup returns CDR1 SGDLS and CDR2 YYNGEE. Trimming took 0 bases from V and 1 from J; bases not matched to a gene: 2. CDR3 residues: CASSVGSGGSYNEQFF. CDR3 sequence (DNA): TGTGCCAGCAGCGTAGGTAGCGGGGGATCCTACAATGAGCAGTTCTTC.

The chain uses TRBV5-1 and TRBJ1-2, with 7 bases matching TRBD1. V trimming: 4 bases; J trimming: 2 bases; junction bases outside the gene matches: 8. The CDR3 covers 15 residues. CDR1 is SGHRS, CDR2 YFSETQ, per germline. DNA for the CDR3: TGCGCCAGCAGCCCGAGGACAGGCCGAAACTATGGCTACACCTTC. The encoded protein is CASSPRTGRNYGYTF.

V and J are TRBV9 and TRBJ2-2, with a possible D match to TRBD1 (5 bases). The length of the CDR3 is 14 residues. Trimming shortened V by 1 base and J by 1 base, and 5 bases separated the two germline ends. Germline CDR1 reads SGDLS; CDR2 reads YYNGEE. This chain's CDR3 is CASSVTGNTGELFF. CDR3 coding DNA: TGTGCCAGCAGCGTAACAGGGAACACCGGGGAGCTGTTTTTT.

CDR3 bases: TGTGCCAGCAGTGGCCTCCCGGGACAGGGGGCCAACGAGCAGTACTTC. It specifies CASSGLPGQGANEQYF. The V and J genes are TRBV6-1 and TRBJ2-7; 12 bases map to TRBD1. The trim removed 4 bases at V and 5 bases at J, leaving 9 bases unmatched. Per germline, CDR1 MNHNS and CDR2 SASEGT. The CDR3 has 16 residues.